The rows below give T cell receptor beta chains drawn from one sample of a study of blood T cell repertoires in COVID-19. Only in-frame clones appear in the TCRdb table, and some are missing; sequencing was by immunoSEQ multiplex PCR. Of hundreds of thousands of clones listed, approximately 86% are singletons. Sequences were obtained from peripheral blood. The receptors were sampled from an elderly woman with active or convalescent COVID-19. The CDR3 runs from the conserved cysteine through the conserved F or W. The D gene is left open where the match is weak. The size field is filled for only some rows; it gives once, few, many or a size class.

V gene	clone size	D gene	J gene	CDR3 DNA	CDR3 protein
TRBV3-1/TRBV3-2	-	-	TRBJ1-1	TGTGCCAGCAGCCTTGGGGCGAACACTGAAGCTTTCTTT	CASSLGANTEAFF
TRBV28	-	-	TRBJ1-2	TGTGCCAGCAGCACAAACCCAGGGGCGGGCTATGGCTACACCTTC	CASSTNPGAGYGYTF
TRBV29-1	-	TRBD2	TRBJ2-5	TGCAGCGTGGGGGGACTAAACAGGAGGGGCGAGACCCAGTACTTC	CSVGGLNRRGETQYF
TRBV5-1	-	-	TRBJ1-1	TGCGCCAGCAGCTTGGTTACAGGCGACACTGAAGCTTTCTTT	CASSLVTGDTEAFF
TRBV19	few	-	TRBJ2-1	TGTGCCAGTAGTATTTCGGGGATTCAGGTCAATGAGCAGTTCTTC	CASSISGIQVNEQFF
TRBV7-9	-	TRBD1	TRBJ2-5	TGTGCCAGCAGTCTAGACAGGGTCCCCCAAGAGACCCAGTACTTC	CASSLDRVPQETQYF
TRBV15	few	-	TRBJ1-1	TGTGCCACCAGCAGATTACCGGGTGAAGCTTTCTTT	CATSRLPGEAFF
TRBV18	-	-	TRBJ1-4	TGTGCCAGCTCACCCGACAGGTTGAATGAAAAACTGTTTTTT	CASSPDRLNEKLFF
TRBV23-1	once	-	TRBJ1-5	TGCGCCAGCAGTCAATCCTTAACCCGCGGCACTATAAATCAGCCCCAGCATTTT	CASSQSLTRGTINQPQHF
TRBV5-1	-	-	TRBJ2-1	TGCGCCAGCAGCTTGCGTATTAGCTCCTACAATGAGCAGTTCTTC	CASSLRISSYNEQFF
TRBV5-1	-	TRBD1	TRBJ1-1	TGCGCCAGCAGCCTAACCGGACAGGGAAACACTGAAGCTTTCTTT	CASSLTGQGNTEAFF
TRBV6-2/TRBV6-3	-	TRBD1	TRBJ1-5	TGTGCCAGCAGTACCAGGGGGCGCGATCAGCCCCAGCATTTT	CASSTRGRDQPQHF
TRBV5-6	few	-	TRBJ1-2	TGTGCCAGCAGCTTGGCCGCGGGGGACGGCTACACCTTC	CASSLAAGDGYTF
TRBV5-1	-	-	TRBJ1-3	TGCGCCAGCAGCGTCGGACGGGGATCTGGAAACACCATATATTTT	CASSVGRGSGNTIYF
TRBV4-2	-	TRBD1	TRBJ1-6	TGTGCCAGCAGCTCGCCCCTCCGGGACAGAGATTCACCCCTCCACTTT	CASSSPLRDRDSPLHF
TRBV3-1/TRBV3-2	-	TRBD1	TRBJ1-2	TGTGCCAGCAGCCAAGTGGCGAGGGGGCTCGGTGATGGCTACACCTTC	CASSQVARGLGDGYTF
TRBV6-2/TRBV6-3	-	-	TRBJ2-7	TGTGCCAGCAGTTACGGAGCCCTGGGGGCTCCCTACGAGCAGTACTTC	CASSYGALGAPYEQYF
TRBV4-1	many	-	TRBJ1-6	TGCGCCAGCAGCCAAGATAGTCGTTCACCCCTCCACTTT	CASSQDSRSPLHF
TRBV28	-	-	TRBJ2-4	TGTGCCATCGGGGATAAACAAAACATTCAGTACTTC	CAIGDKQNIQYF
TRBV7-9	-	TRBD2	TRBJ2-5	TGTGCCAGCAGCTTAAGGCGTAGCGGGGGTAAAGAGACCCAGTACTTC	CASSLRRSGGKETQYF
TRBV6-6	-	-	TRBJ1-5	TGTGCCAGCCGGCTTACTGGGAGTCAGCCCCAGCATTTT	CASRLTGSQPQHF
TRBV2	-	-	TRBJ1-4	TGTGCCAGCAGTCAGGGATTAAGTCGTGGAGACGAAAAACTGTTTTTT	CASSQGLSRGDEKLFF
TRBV24-1	many	-	TRBJ2-1	TGTGCCACCAGTATTAATGGCATGCAGTTCTTC	CATSINGMQFF
TRBV5-8	-	-	TRBJ2-7	TGTGCCAGCAGCTTGCCGACAGCCTACGAGCAGTACTTC	CASSLPTAYEQYF
TRBV5-1	-	TRBD2	TRBJ2-1	TGCGCCAGCAGCCTCCTCCCGGGAGGACACAATGAGCAGTTCTTC	CASSLLPGGHNEQFF
TRBV10-3	-	-	TRBJ2-1	TGTGCCATCAGTGTTGGCGGGGCGGGTGAGCAGTTCTTC	CAISVGGAGEQFF
TRBV28	once	TRBD1	TRBJ2-7	TGTGCCAGCAGGGCGACAGGGACCAGCTCCTACGAGCAGTACTTC	CASRATGTSSYEQYF
TRBV5-1	-	-	TRBJ2-3	TGCGCCAGCAGACTAGCCGTGAGCACAGATACGCAGTATTTT	CASRLAVSTDTQYF
TRBV24-1	-	TRBD2	TRBJ2-1	TGTGCCACCAGTGAACTGACTAGCGCCCAAAGGAATGAGCAGTTCTTC	CATSELTSAQRNEQFF
TRBV5-1	-	-	TRBJ2-7	TGCGCCAGCAGCCCCGTTGTGTCCCCCTCCGGGGAGCAGTACTTC	CASSPVVSPSGEQYF
TRBV7-9	few	TRBD1	TRBJ1-1	TGTGCCAGCAGCTTACAGGGGGCGACTGAAGCTTTCTTT	CASSLQGATEAFF
TRBV6-6	-	-	TRBJ2-1	TGTGCCAGCAGTTCCCTCTCCGGACTCCACAATGAGCAGTTCTTC	CASSSLSGLHNEQFF
TRBV19	-	TRBD1	TRBJ1-1	TGTGCCAGTAGTTCCCGGGACAGGGGCTTCACTGAAGCTTTCTTT	CASSSRDRGFTEAFF
TRBV5-4	-	TRBD2	TRBJ2-7	TGTGCCAGCAGAGTAGGGACTAGCGGCTCCTACGAGCAGTACTTC	CASRVGTSGSYEQYF
TRBV19	-	-	TRBJ2-7	TGTGCCAGTAGTATATCGACAGCCAGGTCCTACGAGCAGTACTTC	CASSISTARSYEQYF
TRBV27	-	TRBD1	TRBJ1-5	TGTGCCAGCAGGCCTACAGGGGGACAGCCCCAGCATTTT	CASRPTGGQPQHF
TRBV27	-	-	TRBJ1-1	TGTGCCAGCAGTTCCCCCCCATTGAACACTGAAGCTTTCTTT	CASSSPPLNTEAFF
TRBV12-3/TRBV12-4	-	-	TRBJ2-2	TGTGCCAGCAGGCTAGACACCGGGGAGCTGTTTTTT	CASRLDTGELFF
TRBV19	-	TRBD1	TRBJ1-2	TGTGCCAGCCGCAGGGGGGCCAACTATGGCTACACCTTC	CASRRGANYGYTF
TRBV25-1	-	-	TRBJ2-3	TGTGCCAGCAGTGAATGGGGGGGCGCGGGAGATACGCAGTATTTT	CASSEWGGAGDTQYF
TRBV28	-	-	TRBJ2-2	TGTGCCAGCAGTTTACCCCCGGCCGGGGAGCTGTTTTTT	CASSLPPAGELFF